The TCR beta chain under discussion was sequenced for a study of control samples from healthy donors and cancer patients. Germline lookup yields CDR1 SQVTM and CDR2 ANQGSEA. CDR3 size: 12 residues. Trimming removed 7 bases from V and 5 bases from J; junction bases left unmatched: 5. TCRdb's table, derived via immunoSEQ multiplex PCR, lists solely in-frame clones and lacks some. The data contain 120,000 or so clones, about 89% of them seen just once; the ten biggest clones take up 40%. This sequence originates from a man aged 50 or older in good health. Material for sequencing was blood. The chain links TRBV29-1 to TRBJ2-5; 9 bases match TRBD1. The CDR3: CSGTGVGETQYF. CDR3 nucleotide sequence: TGCAGCGGGACAGGGGTCGGGGAGACCCAGTACTTC.